Listed below are T cell receptor beta chains from one sample, sequenced in a study of blood T cell repertoires in COVID-19. Repertoires were generated with immunoSEQ multiplex PCR, while TCRdb's copy carries only in-frame clones and drops some. The sample lists about 240,000 clones; around nine tenths were seen once. The sample was peripheral blood. The receptors were gathered from a woman in her 70s with active or convalescent COVID-19. CDR3s include the opening cysteine and the closing phenylalanine or tryptophan. Each record gives: CDR3 protein, CDR3 DNA, V gene, clone size, D gene, J gene. The D gene is left open where the match is weak. Rows may omit the clone size; those that give it use once, few, many or a size class.

CDR3: CASSLLRTGRWEKLFF; DNA: TGTGCCAGCAGTTTATTGCGGACAGGGAGATGGGAAAAACTGTTTTTT; V: TRBV27; size: NA; D: TRBD1; J: TRBJ1-4
CDR3: CASSPGQGNIQYF; DNA: TGTGCCAGCAGCCCGGGACAGGGAAACATTCAGTACTTC; V: TRBV5-4; size: NA; D: TRBD1; J: TRBJ2-4
CDR3: CASSPPGRGTQYF; DNA: TGTGCCAGCTCACCACCCGGCAGGGGGACGCAGTACTTC; V: TRBV18; size: NA; D: TRBD1; J: TRBJ2-7
CDR3: CASSQEGGQPQHF; DNA: TGTGCCAGCAGCCAAGAGGGGGGACAGCCCCAGCATTTT; V: TRBV4-2; size: NA; D: NA; J: TRBJ1-5
CDR3: CASSRSTGTGYTEAFF; DNA: TGCGCCAGCAGCCGCAGTACCGGGACAGGCTACACTGAAGCTTTCTTT; V: TRBV4-3; size: once; D: TRBD1; J: TRBJ1-1
CDR3: CASSLTGGHGYTF; DNA: TGCGCCAGCAGCTTGACAGGGGGCCATGGCTACACCTTC; V: TRBV5-1; size: once; D: TRBD1; J: TRBJ1-2
CDR3: CATSKWARGQETQYF; DNA: TGTGCCACCAGCAAATGGGCCAGGGGCCAAGAGACCCAGTACTTC; V: TRBV15; size: once; D: NA; J: TRBJ2-5
CDR3: CASSVLVGVEGYTF; DNA: TGTGCCAGCAGTGTATTGGTTGGAGTGGAAGGCTACACCTTC; V: TRBV2; size: NA; D: NA; J: TRBJ1-2
CDR3: CASSLVALNTEAFF; DNA: TGTGCCAGCAGCTTAGTAGCACTGAACACTGAAGCTTTCTTT; V: TRBV7-2; size: NA; D: NA; J: TRBJ1-1
CDR3: CASSYSPGGNYGYTF; DNA: TGTGCCAGCAGTTACTCTCCCGGGGGGAACTATGGCTACACCTTC; V: TRBV6-5; size: NA; D: NA; J: TRBJ1-2
CDR3: CASTPGQGSQPQHF; DNA: TGTGCCAGCACCCCGGGACAGGGTTCTCAGCCCCAGCATTTT; V: TRBV6-5; size: once; D: TRBD1; J: TRBJ1-5